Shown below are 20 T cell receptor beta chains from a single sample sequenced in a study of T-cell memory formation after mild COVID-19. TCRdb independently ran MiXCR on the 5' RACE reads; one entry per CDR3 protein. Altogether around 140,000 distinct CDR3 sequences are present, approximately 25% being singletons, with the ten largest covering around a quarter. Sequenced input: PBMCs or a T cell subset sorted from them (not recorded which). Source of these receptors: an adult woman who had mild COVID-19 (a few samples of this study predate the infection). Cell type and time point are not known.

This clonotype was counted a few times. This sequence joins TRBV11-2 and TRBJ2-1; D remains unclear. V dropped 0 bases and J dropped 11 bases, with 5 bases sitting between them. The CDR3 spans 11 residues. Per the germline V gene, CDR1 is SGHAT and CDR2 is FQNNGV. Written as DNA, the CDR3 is TGTGCCAGCAGCTTAGAGGCGAAGCAGTTCTTC. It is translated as CASSLEAKQFF.

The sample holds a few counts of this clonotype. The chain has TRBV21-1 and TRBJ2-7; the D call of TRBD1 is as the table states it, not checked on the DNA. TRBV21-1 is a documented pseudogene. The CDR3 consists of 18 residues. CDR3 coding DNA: TGTGCCAGCAGCAAAGGCGGTCTAGGGGACAGATTACCCTACGAGCAGTACTTC. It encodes CASSKGGLGDRLPYEQYF.

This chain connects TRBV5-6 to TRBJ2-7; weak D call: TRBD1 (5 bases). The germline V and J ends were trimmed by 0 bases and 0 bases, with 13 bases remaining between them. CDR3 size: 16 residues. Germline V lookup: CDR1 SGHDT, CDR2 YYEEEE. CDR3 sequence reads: CASSLGTDKPSYEQYF. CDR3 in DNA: TGTGCCAGCAGCTTGGGGACGGACAAACCCTCCTACGAGCAGTACTTC.

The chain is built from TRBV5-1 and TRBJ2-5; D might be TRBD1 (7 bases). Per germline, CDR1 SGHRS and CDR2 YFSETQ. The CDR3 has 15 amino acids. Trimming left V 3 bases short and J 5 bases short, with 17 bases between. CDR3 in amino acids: CASSYRDREVETQYF. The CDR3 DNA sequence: TGCGCCAGCAGCTACCGCGACAGGGAGGTGGAGACCCAGTACTTC.

Here the CDR3 reads CASSGVSPGANVLTF. The CDR3 DNA is TGTGCCAGCAGTGGAGTATCCCCTGGGGCCAACGTCCTGACTTTC. V gene TRBV7-2 combines with J gene TRBJ2-6; D ambiguous. V shed 6 bases and J shed 2 bases, with 11 bases lying between them. The CDR3 runs 15 residues. Germline loops: CDR1 SGHTA, CDR2 FQGNSA. The full variable domain, its missing parts supplied by reference TRBV7-2 and TRBJ2-6, is GAGVSQSPSNKVTEKGKDVELRCDPISGHTALYWYRQSLGQGLEFLIYFQGNSAPDKSGLPSDRFSAERTGGSVSTLTIQRTQQEDSAVYLCASSGVSPGANVLTFGAGSRLTVL.

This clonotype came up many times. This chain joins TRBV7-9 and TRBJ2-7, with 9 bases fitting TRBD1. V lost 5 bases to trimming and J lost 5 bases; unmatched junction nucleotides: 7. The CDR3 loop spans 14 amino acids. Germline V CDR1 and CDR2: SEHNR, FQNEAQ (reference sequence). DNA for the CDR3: TGTGCCAGCAGCGGCTCGGGACAGGGACACGAGCAGTACTTC. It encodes CASSGSGQGHEQYF.

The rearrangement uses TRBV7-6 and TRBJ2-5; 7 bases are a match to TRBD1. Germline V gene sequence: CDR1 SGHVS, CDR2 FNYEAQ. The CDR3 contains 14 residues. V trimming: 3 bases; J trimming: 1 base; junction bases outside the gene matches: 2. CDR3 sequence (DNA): TGTGCCAGCAGCTTTGGGACAGCCCAAGAGACCCAGTACTTC. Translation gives CASSFGTAQETQYF. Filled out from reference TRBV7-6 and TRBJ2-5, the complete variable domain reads GAGVSQSPRYKVTKRGQDVALRCDPISGHVSLYWYRQALGQGPEFLTYFNYEAQQDKSGLPNDRFSAERPEGSISTLTIQRTEQRDSAMYRCASSFGTAQETQYFGPGTRLLVL.

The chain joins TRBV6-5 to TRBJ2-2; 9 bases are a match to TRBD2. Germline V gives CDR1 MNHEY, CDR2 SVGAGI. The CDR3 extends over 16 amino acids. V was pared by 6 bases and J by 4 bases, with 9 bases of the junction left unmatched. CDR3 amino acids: CASRGSGTSITGELFF. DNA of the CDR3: TGTGCCAGCAGAGGGTCCGGGACTAGCATCACCGGGGAGCTGTTTTTT.

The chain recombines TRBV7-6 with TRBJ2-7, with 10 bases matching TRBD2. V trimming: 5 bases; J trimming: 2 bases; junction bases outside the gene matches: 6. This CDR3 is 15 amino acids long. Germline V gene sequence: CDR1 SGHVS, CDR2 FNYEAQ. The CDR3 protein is CASSPTSGITYEQYF. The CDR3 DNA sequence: TGTGCCAGCAGCCCCACTAGCGGGATAACCTACGAGCAGTACTTC.

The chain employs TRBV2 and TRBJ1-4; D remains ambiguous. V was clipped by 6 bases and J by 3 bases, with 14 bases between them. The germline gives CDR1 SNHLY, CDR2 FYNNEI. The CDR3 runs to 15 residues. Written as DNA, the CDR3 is TGTGCCAGCAGACGTCGGACGATGGCTAATGAAAAACTGTTTTTT. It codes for CASRRRTMANEKLFF.

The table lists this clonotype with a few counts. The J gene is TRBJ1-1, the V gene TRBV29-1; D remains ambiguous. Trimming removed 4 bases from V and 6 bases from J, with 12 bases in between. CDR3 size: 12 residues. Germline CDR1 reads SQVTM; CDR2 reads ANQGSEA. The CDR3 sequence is CSVVSGRAEAFF. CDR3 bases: TGCAGCGTTGTCTCTGGCCGCGCTGAAGCTTTCTTT. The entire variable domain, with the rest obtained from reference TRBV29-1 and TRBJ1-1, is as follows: SAVISQKPSRDICQRGTSLTIQCQVDSQVTMMFWYRQQPGQSLTLIATANQGSEATYESGFVIDKFPISRPNLTFSTLTVSNMSPEDSSIYLCSVVSGRAEAFFGQGTRLTVV.

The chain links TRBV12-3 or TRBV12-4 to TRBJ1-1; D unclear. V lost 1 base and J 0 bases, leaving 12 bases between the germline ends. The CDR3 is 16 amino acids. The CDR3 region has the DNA TGTGCCAGCAGTTTAGATTCCGAATATATGAACACTGAAGCTTTCTTT. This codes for CASSLDSEYMNTEAFF.

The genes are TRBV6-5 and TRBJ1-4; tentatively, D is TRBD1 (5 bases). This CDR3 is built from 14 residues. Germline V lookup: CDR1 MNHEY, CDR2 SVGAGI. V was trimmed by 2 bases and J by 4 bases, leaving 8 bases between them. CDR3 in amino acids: CASSYRTYNEKLFF. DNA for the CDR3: TGTGCCAGCAGTTACCGGACATATAATGAAAAACTGTTTTTT.

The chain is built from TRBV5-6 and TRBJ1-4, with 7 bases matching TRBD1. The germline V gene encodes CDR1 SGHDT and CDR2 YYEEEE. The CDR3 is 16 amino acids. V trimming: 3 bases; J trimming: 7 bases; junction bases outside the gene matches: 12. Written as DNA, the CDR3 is TGTGCCAGCAGCTCGCCTACCGGGACAGTATTTGAAAAACTGTTTTTT. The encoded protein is CASSSPTGTVFEKLFF.

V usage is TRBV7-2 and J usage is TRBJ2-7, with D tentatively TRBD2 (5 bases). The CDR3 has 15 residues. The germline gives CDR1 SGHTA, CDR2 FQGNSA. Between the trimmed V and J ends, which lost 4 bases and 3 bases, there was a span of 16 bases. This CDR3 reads CASSSEGSGNYEQYF. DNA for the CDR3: TGTGCCAGCAGCTCGGAAGGAAGCGGAAACTACGAGCAGTACTTC.

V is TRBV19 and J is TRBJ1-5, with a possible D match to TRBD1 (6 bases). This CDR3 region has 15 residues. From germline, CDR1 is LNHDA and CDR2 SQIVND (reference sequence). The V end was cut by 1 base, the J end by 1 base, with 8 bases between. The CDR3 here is CASSIADRSNQPQHF. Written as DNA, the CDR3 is TGTGCCAGTAGTATAGCTGACAGGAGCAATCAGCCCCAGCATTTT.

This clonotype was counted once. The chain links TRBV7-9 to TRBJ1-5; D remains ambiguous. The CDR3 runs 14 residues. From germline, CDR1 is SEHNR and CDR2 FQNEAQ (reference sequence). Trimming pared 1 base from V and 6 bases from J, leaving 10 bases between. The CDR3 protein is CASSLEAAGQPQHF. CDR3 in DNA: TGTGCCAGCAGCTTAGAGGCGGCGGGTCAGCCCCAGCATTTT.

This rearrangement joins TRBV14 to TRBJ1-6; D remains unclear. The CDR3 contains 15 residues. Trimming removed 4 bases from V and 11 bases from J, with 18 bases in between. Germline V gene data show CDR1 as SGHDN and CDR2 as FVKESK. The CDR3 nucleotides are TGTGCCAGCAGCCTCCTGGGCAGGCACCAAACACCCCTCCACTTT. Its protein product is CASSLLGRHQTPLHF.

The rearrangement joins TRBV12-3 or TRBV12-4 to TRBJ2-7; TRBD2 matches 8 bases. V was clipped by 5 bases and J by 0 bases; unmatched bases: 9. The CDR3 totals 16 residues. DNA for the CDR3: TGTGCCAGCAGTCCAGGAGCGGGGGACCCCTCCTACGAGCAGTACTTC. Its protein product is CASSPGAGDPSYEQYF.

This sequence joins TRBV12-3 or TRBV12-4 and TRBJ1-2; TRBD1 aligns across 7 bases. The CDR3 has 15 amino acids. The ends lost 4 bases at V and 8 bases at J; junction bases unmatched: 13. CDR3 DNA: TGTGCCAGCAGTTCAGCCCCTACAGGGGTTGAAGGCTACACCTTC. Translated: CASSSAPTGVEGYTF.